The T cell receptor (beta chain) described here comes from a study of T cell repertoires in cytomegalovirus infection. Germline V CDR1 and CDR2: SNHLY, FYNNEI. The CDR3 sequence is 14 residues long. Trimming cost V 6 bases and J 6 bases, with 17 bases left between them. TCRdb analysed the reads with MiXCR anew, one entry per CDR3 protein. Among around 710,000 distinct CDR3 sequences listed, around 29% were seen once. The table lists this clonotype with a few counts. No antigen is known for it. Source: cultured CD8+ T cells from PBMCs, taken from culture after CMV antigen stimulation. This chain connects TRBV2 to TRBJ1-2, with D maybe TRBD1 (5 bases). This clonotype originated in a human donor in good health (CMV status not recorded). Some clones in this sample may be carry-over from other donors' samples. The CDR3 DNA follows: TGTGCCAGCAGGGCATCAGGGTTTGCGGATGGCTACACCTTC. It specifies CASRASGFADGYTF. Full variable domain (rest looked up from reference TRBV2 and TRBJ1-2): EPEVTQTPSHQVTQMGQEVILRCVPISNHLYFYWYRQILGQKVEFLVSFYNNEISEKSEIFDDQFSVERPDGSNFTLKIRSTKLEDSAMYFCASRASGFADGYTFGSGTRLTVV.